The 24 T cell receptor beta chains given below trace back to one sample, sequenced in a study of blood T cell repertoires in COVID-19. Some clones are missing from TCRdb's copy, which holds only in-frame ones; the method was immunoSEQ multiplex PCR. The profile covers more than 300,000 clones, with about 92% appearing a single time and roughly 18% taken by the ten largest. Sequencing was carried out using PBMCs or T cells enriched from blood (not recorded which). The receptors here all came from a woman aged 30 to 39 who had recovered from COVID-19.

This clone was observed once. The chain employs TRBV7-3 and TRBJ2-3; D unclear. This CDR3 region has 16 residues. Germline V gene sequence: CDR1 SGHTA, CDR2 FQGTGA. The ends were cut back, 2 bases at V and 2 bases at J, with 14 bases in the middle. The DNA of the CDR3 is TGTGCCAGCAGCTTAGGAGTCTCTTCCCTCACAGATACGCAGTATTTT. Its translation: CASSLGVSSLTDTQYF.

CDR3 DNA: TGTGCCACCAGGCGGGGGGGCGCAGATACGCAGTATTTT. It translates to CATRRGGADTQYF. The rearrangement links TRBV24-1 to TRBJ2-3, with 9 bases that match TRBD2. From germline, CDR1 is KGHDR and CDR2 SFDVKD. The CDR3 loop spans 13 amino acids. J lost 4 bases, V lost 7 bases, and 2 bases had no gene match.

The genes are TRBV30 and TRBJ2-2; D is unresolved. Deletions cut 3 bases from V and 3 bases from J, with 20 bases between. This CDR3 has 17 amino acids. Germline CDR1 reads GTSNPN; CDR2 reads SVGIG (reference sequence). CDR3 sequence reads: CAWRIGSSSGHTGELFF. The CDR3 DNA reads TGTGCCTGGAGAATCGGATCGTCGTCTGGGCACACCGGGGAGCTGTTTTTT.

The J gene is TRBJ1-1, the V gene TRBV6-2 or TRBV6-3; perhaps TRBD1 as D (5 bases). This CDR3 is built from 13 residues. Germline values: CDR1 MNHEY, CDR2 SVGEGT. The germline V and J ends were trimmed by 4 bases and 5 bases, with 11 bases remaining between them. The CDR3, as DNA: TGTGCCAGCAGTTTGGGGGGTGGAACTGAAGCTTTCTTT. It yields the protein CASSLGGGTEAFF.

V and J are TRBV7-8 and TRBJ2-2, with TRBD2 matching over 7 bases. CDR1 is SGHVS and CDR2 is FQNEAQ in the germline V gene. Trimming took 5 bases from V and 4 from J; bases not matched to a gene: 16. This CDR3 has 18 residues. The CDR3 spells CASSPNPLGGSGTGELFF. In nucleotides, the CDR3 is TGTGCCAGCAGCCCCAACCCCCTCGGCGGGAGTGGCACCGGGGAGCTGTTTTTT. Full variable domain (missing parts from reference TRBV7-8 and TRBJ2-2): GAGVSQSPRYKVAKRGQDVALRCDPISGHVSLFWYQQALGQGPEFLTYFQNEAQLDKSGLPSDRFFAERPEGSVSTLKIQRTQQEDSAVYLCASSPNPLGGSGTGELFFGEGSRLTVL.

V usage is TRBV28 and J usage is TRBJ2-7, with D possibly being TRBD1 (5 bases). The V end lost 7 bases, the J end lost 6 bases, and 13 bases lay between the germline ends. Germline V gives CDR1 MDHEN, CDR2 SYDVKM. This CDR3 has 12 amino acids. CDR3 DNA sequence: TGTGCCAGCACCACTATGGGGCTCGAGCAGTACTTC. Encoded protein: CASTTMGLEQYF.

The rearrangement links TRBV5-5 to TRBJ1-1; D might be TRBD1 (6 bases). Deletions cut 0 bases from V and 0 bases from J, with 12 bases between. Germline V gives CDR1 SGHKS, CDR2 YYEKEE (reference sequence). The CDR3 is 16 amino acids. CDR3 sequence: CASSLAWSGVNTEAFF. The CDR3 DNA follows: TGTGCCAGCAGCTTGGCGTGGTCAGGGGTGAACACTGAAGCTTTCTTT.

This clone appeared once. For the CDR3, the DNA is TGTGCCAGCAGCTTGAAAAGACAGGGGTCACTCAATGAGCAGTTCTTC. It is translated as CASSLKRQGSLNEQFF. The chain recombines TRBV5-4 with TRBJ2-1, with 8 bases identical to TRBD1. The germline V gene encodes CDR1 SGHNT and CDR2 YYREEE (reference sequence). The CDR3 has 16 amino acids. The J segment lost 6 bases and the V segment lost 1 base, leaving 9 bases of the junction unmatched.

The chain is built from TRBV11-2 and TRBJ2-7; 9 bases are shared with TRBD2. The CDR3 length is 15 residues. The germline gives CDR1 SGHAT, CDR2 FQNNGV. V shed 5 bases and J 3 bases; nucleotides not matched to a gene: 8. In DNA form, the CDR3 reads TGTGCCAGCAGCCAAGAAAGGACTAGCGTCTACGAGCAGTACTTC. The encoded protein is CASSQERTSVYEQYF.

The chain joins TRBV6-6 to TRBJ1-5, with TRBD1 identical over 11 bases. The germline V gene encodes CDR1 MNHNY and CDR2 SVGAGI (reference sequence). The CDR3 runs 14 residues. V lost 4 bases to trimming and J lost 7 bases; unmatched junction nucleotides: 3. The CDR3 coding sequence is TGTGCCAGCAGTTCGGGACAGGGGGGACAGCCCCAGCATTTT. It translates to CASSSGQGGQPQHF.

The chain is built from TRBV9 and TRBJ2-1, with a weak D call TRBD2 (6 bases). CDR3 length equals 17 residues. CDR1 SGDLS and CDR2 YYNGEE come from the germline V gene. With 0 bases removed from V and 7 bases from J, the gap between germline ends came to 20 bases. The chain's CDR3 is CASSVEGRRGRRNEQFF. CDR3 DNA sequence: TGTGCCAGCAGCGTAGAGGGGAGGAGAGGGAGGCGGAATGAGCAGTTCTTC.

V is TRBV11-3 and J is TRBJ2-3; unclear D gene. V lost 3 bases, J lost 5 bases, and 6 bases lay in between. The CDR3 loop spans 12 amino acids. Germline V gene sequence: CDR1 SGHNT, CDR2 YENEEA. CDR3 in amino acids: CASSFPGDTQYF. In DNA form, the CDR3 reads TGTGCCAGCAGCTTCCCGGGAGATACGCAGTATTTT.

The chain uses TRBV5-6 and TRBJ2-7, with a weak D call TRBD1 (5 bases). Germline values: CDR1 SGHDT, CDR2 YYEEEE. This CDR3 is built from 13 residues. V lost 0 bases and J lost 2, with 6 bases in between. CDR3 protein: CASSLGGPYEQYF. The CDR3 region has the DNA TGTGCCAGCAGCTTGGGGGGCCCCTACGAGCAGTACTTC.

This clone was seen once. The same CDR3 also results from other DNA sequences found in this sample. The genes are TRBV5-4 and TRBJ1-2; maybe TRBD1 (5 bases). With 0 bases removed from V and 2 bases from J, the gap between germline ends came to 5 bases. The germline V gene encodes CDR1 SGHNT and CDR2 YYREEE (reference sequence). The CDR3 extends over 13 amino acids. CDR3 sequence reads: CASSLDRNYGYTF. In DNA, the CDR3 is TGTGCCAGCAGCTTGGACAGGAACTATGGCTACACCTTC.

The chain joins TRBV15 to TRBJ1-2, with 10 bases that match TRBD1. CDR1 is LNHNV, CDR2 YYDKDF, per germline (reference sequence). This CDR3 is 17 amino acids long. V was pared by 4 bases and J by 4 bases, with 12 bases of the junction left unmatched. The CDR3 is CATSIGGQGIFSYGYTF. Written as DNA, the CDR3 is TGTGCCACCAGCATTGGGGGACAGGGGATTTTTAGCTATGGCTACACCTTC.

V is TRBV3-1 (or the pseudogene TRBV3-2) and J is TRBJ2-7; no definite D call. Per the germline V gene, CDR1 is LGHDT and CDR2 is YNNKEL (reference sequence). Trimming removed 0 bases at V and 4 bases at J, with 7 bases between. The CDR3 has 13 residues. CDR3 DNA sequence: TGTGCCAGCAGCCAAGAAGTCGGGTACGAGCAGTACTTC. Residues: CASSQEVGYEQYF.

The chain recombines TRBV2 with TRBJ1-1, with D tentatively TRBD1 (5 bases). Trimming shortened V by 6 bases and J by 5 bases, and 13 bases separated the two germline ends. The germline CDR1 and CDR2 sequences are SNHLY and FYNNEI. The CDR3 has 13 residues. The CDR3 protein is CASRRQTVTEAFF. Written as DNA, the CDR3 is TGTGCCAGCAGACGACAGACAGTGACTGAAGCTTTCTTT.

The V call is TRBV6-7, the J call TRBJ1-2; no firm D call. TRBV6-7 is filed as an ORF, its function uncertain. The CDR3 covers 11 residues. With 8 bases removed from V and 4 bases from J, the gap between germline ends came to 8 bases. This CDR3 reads CASLCGYGYTF. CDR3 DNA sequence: TGTGCCAGCTTGTGCGGCTATGGCTACACCTTC.

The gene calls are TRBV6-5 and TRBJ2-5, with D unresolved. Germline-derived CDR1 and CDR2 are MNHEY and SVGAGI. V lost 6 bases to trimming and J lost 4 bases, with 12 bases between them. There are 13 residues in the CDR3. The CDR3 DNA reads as TGTGCCAGCAGCGGTCCCGCTCGAGAGACCCAGTACTTC. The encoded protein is CASSGPARETQYF.

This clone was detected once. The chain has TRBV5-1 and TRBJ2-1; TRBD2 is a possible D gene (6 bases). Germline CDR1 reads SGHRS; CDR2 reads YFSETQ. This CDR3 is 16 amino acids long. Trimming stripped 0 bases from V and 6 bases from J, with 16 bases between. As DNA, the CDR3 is TGCGCCAGCAGCTTGGCCTCGATAGCGGTGTCCAATGAGCAGTTCTTC. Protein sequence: CASSLASIAVSNEQFF.

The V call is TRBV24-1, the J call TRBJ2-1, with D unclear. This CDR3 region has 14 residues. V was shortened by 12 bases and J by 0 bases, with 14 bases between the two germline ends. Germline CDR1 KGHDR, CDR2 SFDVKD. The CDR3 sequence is CAPIEESSYNEQFF. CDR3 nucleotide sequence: TGTGCCCCGATCGAGGAAAGCTCCTACAATGAGCAGTTCTTC.

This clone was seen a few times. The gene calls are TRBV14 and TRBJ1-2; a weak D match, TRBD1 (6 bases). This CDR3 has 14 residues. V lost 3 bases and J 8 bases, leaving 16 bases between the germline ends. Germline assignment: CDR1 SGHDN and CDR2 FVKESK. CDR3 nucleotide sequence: TGTGCCAGCAGCCATGCCGGGACACCAAGGGGCTACACCTTC. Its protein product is CASSHAGTPRGYTF.

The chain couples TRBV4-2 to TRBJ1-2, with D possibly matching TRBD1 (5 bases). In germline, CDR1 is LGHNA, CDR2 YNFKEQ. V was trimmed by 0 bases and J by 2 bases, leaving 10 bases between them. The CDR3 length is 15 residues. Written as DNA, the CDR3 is TGTGCCAGCAGCCAAGAACCAGGGCTGAACTATGGCTACACCTTC. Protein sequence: CASSQEPGLNYGYTF.

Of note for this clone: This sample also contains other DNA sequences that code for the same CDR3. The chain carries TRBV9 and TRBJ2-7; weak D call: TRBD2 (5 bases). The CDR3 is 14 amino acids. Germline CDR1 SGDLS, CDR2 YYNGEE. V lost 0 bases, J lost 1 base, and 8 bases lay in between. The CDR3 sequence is CASSVEPGSYEQYF. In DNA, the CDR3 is TGTGCCAGCAGCGTAGAACCGGGGTCCTACGAGCAGTACTTC.